The clone carrying this T cell receptor (beta chain) was seen only a few times. From the RT-PCR reads, TCRdb called clonotypes with MiXCR, one entry per CDR3 protein. The data show under 500,000 distinct CDR3 sequences, approximately 11% seen once. This sample was included in a study of response to subunit inactivated influenza vaccine. V was cut by 4 bases and J by 7 bases, with 14 bases left in between. This CDR3 contains 13 residues. Germline V gene data show CDR1 as DFQATT and CDR2 as SNEGSKA (reference sequence). The sample consisted of PBMCs from blood, taken more than 35 days after vaccination. The receptor comes from a man aged 45-65 years who received an inactivated influenza vaccine. The chain combines TRBV20-1 with TRBJ2-1; D unresolved. The CDR3 region has the DNA TGCAGTGCTACCGCTCGGAGTAGGAATGAGCAGTTCTTC. It is translated as CSATARSRNEQFF.